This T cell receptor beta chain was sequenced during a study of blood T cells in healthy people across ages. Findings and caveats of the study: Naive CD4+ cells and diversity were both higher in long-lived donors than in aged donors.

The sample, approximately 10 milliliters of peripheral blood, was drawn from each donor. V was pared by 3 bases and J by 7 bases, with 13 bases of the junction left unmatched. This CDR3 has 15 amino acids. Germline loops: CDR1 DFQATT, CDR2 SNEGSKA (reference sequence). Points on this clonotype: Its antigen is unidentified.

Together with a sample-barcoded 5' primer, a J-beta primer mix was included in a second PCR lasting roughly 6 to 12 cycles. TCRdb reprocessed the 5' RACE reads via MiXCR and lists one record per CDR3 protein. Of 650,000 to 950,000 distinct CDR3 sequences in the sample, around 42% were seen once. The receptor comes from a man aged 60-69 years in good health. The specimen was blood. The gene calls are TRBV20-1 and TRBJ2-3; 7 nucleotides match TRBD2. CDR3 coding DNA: TGCAGTGCTAGGGGTGCTAGCGGACCTGGGTATACGCAGTATTTT. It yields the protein CSARGASGPGYTQYF.